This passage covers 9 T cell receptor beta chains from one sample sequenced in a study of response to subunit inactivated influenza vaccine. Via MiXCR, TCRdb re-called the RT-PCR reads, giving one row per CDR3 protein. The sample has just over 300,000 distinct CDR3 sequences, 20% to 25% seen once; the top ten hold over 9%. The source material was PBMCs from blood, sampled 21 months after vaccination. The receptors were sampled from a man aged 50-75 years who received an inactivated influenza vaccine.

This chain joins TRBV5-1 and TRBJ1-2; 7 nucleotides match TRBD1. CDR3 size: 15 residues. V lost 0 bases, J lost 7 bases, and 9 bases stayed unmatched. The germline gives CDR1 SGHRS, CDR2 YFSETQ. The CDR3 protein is CASSLEPRGPGGYTF. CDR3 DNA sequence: TGCGCCAGCAGCTTGGAACCAAGGGGGCCGGGTGGCTACACCTTC.

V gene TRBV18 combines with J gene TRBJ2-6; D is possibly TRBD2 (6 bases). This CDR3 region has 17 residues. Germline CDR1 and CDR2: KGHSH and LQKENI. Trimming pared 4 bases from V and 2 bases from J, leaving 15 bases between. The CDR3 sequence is CASSRVGLQAGANVLTF. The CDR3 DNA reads TGTGCCAGCTCACGTGTCGGACTACAAGCTGGGGCCAACGTCCTGACTTTC.

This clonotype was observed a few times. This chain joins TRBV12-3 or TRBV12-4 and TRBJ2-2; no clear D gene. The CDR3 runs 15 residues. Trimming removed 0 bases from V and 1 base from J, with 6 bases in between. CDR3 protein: CASSLAAGNTGELFF. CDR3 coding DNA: TGTGCCAGCAGTTTAGCGGCAGGGAACACCGGGGAGCTGTTTTTT.

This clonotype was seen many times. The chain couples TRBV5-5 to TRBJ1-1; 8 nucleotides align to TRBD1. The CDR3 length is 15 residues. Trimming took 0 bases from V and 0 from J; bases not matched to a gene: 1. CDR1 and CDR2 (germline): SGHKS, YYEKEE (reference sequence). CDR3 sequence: CASSLAGGLNTEAFF. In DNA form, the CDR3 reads TGTGCCAGCAGCTTGGCAGGGGGCTTGAACACTGAAGCTTTCTTT.

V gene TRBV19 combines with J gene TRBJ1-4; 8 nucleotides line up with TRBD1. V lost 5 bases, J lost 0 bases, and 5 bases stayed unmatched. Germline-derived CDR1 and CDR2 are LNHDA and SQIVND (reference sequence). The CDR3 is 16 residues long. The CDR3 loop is CASSSSGQATNEKLFF. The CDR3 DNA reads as TGTGCCAGTAGTTCCTCGGGACAGGCAACTAATGAAAAACTGTTTTTT.

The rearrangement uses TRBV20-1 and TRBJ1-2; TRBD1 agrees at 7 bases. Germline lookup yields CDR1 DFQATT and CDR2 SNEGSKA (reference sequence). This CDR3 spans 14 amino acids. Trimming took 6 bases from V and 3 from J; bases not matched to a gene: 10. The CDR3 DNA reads TGCAGTGCCCACTTAATCAGGGGGGACTATGGCTACACCTTC. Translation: CSAHLIRGDYGYTF.

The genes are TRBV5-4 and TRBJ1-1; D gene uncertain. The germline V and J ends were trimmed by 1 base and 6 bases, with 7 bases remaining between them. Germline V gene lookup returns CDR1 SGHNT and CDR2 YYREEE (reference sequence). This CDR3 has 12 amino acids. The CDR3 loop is CASSLFLAEAFF. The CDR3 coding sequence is TGTGCCAGCAGCTTGTTTTTGGCTGAAGCTTTCTTT.

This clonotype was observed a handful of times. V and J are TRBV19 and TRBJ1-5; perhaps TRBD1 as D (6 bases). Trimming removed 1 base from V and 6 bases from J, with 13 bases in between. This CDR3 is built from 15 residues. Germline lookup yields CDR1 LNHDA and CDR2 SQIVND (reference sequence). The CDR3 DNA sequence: TGTGCCAGTAGTATAGTAGGGGGAACAAGTCAGCCCCAGCATTTT. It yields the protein CASSIVGGTSQPQHF.

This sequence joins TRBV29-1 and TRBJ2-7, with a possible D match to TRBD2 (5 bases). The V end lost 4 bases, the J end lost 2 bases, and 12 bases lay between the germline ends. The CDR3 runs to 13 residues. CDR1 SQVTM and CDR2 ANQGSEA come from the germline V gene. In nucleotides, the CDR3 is TGCAGCGTTGTTCTCGGGATACCCTACGAGCAGTACTTC. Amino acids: CSVVLGIPYEQYF.